This TCR beta chain was sequenced for a study of regulatory and conventional T cells in RAG deficiency. The CDR3 sequence is 15 residues long. Trimming took 0 bases from V and 3 from J, leaving 12 bases between them. Looked up from germline, CDR1 is KGHSH and CDR2 is LQKENI. TCRdb keeps only in-frame clones here, not all; method: immunoSEQ multiplex PCR. The sample has 45,000 or so clones, around 90% seen once; the top ten hold 0.51%. In its sample, this clone was seen once. Genomic DNA came from blood conventional CD4+ T cells gated CD25-low CD127-high. A further study also used this sample, focusing on regulatory T cells. That work states: Amplification used 52 TRBV primers and 13 TRBJ primers.

Sequences were obtained from CD4+ effector T cells sorted from blood. This TCR was recovered from a human donor in good health. This rearrangement joins TRBV18 to TRBJ2-7, with D perhaps matching TRBD1 (6 bases). The CDR3: CASSPPNRESYEQYF. Here the CDR3 DNA reads TGTGCCAGCTCACCACCGAACAGGGAAAGCTACGAGCAGTACTTC. Complete variable domain (other parts from reference TRBV18 and TRBJ2-7): NAGVMQNPRHLVRRRGQEARLRCSPMKGHSHVYWYRQLPEEGLKFMVYLQKENIIDESGMPKERFSAEFPKEGPSILRIQQVVRGDSAAYFCASSPPNRESYEQYFGPGTRLTVT.